A single sample gave rise to the 5 T cell receptor beta chains below, sequenced in a study of response to subunit inactivated influenza vaccine. TCRdb re-called the RT-PCR reads through MiXCR, storing one row per CDR3 protein. Of fewer than 400,000 distinct CDR3 sequences in the sample, 21% were seen once. The material was PBMCs from blood, obtained about 20 months after vaccination. The receptors originated from a man between 50 and 75 years old who received an inactivated influenza vaccine.

V and J are TRBV20-1 and TRBJ2-7; perhaps TRBD1 as D (5 bases). This CDR3 spans 14 amino acids. V was shortened by 6 bases and J by 6 bases, with 21 bases between the two germline ends. Germline V CDR1 and CDR2: DFQATT, SNEGSKA (reference sequence). The CDR3 DNA reads as TGCAGTGCCACCGGGTGGGGCGGCTTTCCCGAGCAGTACTTC. Encoded protein: CSATGWGGFPEQYF.

The chain carries TRBV7-9 and TRBJ1-1; D is undetermined. This CDR3 is 14 amino acids long. The germline gives CDR1 SEHNR, CDR2 FQNEAQ (reference sequence). Trimming left V 5 bases short and J 2 bases short, with 12 bases between. This chain's CDR3 is CASSPLSGNTEAFF. In DNA, the CDR3 is TGTGCCAGCAGCCCCCTCTCGGGTAACACTGAAGCTTTCTTT.

The chain recombines TRBV20-1 with TRBJ2-1; D might be TRBD1 or TRBD2, each matching 5 bases. V gave up 7 bases and J gave up 6 bases, with 25 bases separating them. The CDR3 consists of 16 residues. The germline gives CDR1 DFQATT, CDR2 SNEGSKA (reference sequence). The CDR3 loop reads CSVGLITPMGVNEQFF. The CDR3 bases are TGCAGTGTCGGCCTGATAACTCCGATGGGGGTCAATGAGCAGTTCTTC.

This clonotype was observed a handful of times. CDR3 coding DNA: TGTGCCAGCAGTTCCTCTTTAACACCCCTCCACTTT. This encodes CASSSSLTPLHF. This sequence joins TRBV12-3 or TRBV12-4 and TRBJ1-6; no clear D. V was trimmed by 4 bases and J by 11 bases, leaving 9 bases between them. The CDR3 covers 12 residues.

This clonotype was observed a few times. The V call is TRBV12-3 or TRBV12-4, the J call TRBJ1-2; weak D call: TRBD1 (6 bases). Trimming left V 4 bases short and J 8 bases short, with 20 bases between. The CDR3 is 15 amino acids. The CDR3 bases are TGTGCCAGCAGTTCCACCCCGGGGGGGGCCGGGGGCTACACCTTC. Encoded protein: CASSSTPGGAGGYTF.